The rows below give T cell receptor beta chains drawn from one sample of a study of blood T cell repertoires in COVID-19. Produced via immunoSEQ multiplex PCR; TCRdb's table is partial and in-frame only. The sample has about 130,000 clones; 70% to 75% are singletons. Material for sequencing was peripheral blood. These receptors came from a man aged 55 to 69 with acute or convalescent COVID-19. Each CDR3 is given with its conserved first and last residue. D genes are given only for firm matches. For some rows the clone size is stated as once, few or many, or as a class when expanded; others skip it.

cdr3_nt cdr3_aa v_call d_call clone_size j_call
TGTGCTAGTGCCAAGGCAGGGGGCCTCCAAGAGACCCAGTACTTC CASAKAGGLQETQYF TRBV12-5 TRBD1 . TRBJ2-5
TGTGCCAGCAGCTTAACCCCGCCGGGACTGACGAACACCGGGGAGCTGTTTTTT CASSLTPPGLTNTGELFF TRBV11-2 . once TRBJ2-2
TGTGCCAGCAGTACCGGGACTAGCGGCTACGAGCAGTACTTC CASSTGTSGYEQYF TRBV6-5 TRBD2 . TRBJ2-7
TGTGCCAGCTCCCCAGGGGTGGCCCGCTACACCTTC CASSPGVARYTF TRBV7-6 . . TRBJ1-2
TGTGCCAGCAGCCAACAGGGACAGAATCAGCCCCAGCATTTT CASSQQGQNQPQHF TRBV14 TRBD1 . TRBJ1-5
TGCGCCAGCAGCCTAGACAGGGGCCGGGTGAAGGGGATGTCCTCACCCCTCCACTTT CASSLDRGRVKGMSSPLHF TRBV5-1 TRBD1 few TRBJ1-6
TGTGCCAGCAGTGGACTAGGGATAGATACGCAGTATTTT CASSGLGIDTQYF TRBV2 . . TRBJ2-3
TGCGCCAGCAGCCAAGCTACTAGCGGATACTACAATGAGCAGTTCTTC CASSQATSGYYNEQFF TRBV4-1 TRBD2 few TRBJ2-1
TGTGCCTGGAGCCTCAGGGGGTCTAACTATGGCTACACCTTC CAWSLRGSNYGYTF TRBV30 TRBD1 few TRBJ1-2
TGCGCCAGCAGCCAAGACAGGGCTGAGGAAAAACTGTTTTTT CASSQDRAEEKLFF TRBV4-1 . . TRBJ1-4
TGTGCCAGCACCCTCCCGCAGGGGGCAACCTATGGCTACACCTTC CASTLPQGATYGYTF TRBV28 TRBD1 . TRBJ1-2
TGTGCCAGTAGTACCCCGACAGGGGCCTATAGCAATCAGCCCCAGCATTTT CASSTPTGAYSNQPQHF TRBV19 TRBD1 . TRBJ1-5
TGCGCCAGCAGTGAGCCGAGAGATACGCAGTATTTT CASSEPRDTQYF TRBV10-2 . . TRBJ2-3
TGCGCCAGCAGCTTTACAGTGAACTATGGCTACACCTTC CASSFTVNYGYTF TRBV5-1 . . TRBJ1-2
TGTGCCAGCAGCCCCCGCCGACTAGTTCTCAAGGGAGGACAGTACTTC CASSPRRLVLKGGQYF TRBV9 . . TRBJ2-7
TGTGCCAGCACCGATTCACCGCGGCAGTACTTC CASTDSPRQYF TRBV2 . . TRBJ2-7
TGCGCCAGCAGGACAGGGGGCGATCCCTATGGCTACACCTTC CASRTGGDPYGYTF TRBV10-2 TRBD1 few TRBJ1-2
TGTGCCAGCAGCCTCGGACTAGCGGGACCAGATACGCAGTATTTT CASSLGLAGPDTQYF TRBV11-3 TRBD2 . TRBJ2-3
TGCAGCGTTGTAAGGGGGAGTGGGCAGTTCTTC CSVVRGSGQFF TRBV29-1 . . TRBJ2-1
TGTGCCAGCAGTTTAGTAGAATATCAGCCCCAGCATTTT CASSLVEYQPQHF TRBV12-3/TRBV12-4 . few TRBJ1-5
TGTGCCAGCAGCGTAGCGACGGGACAGGGGTACGAGCAGTACTTC CASSVATGQGYEQYF TRBV9 TRBD1 . TRBJ2-7
TGTGCCAGCAGTTCCCCGGACTCGGATGGCTACACCTTC CASSSPDSDGYTF TRBV6-2/TRBV6-3 . . TRBJ1-2
TGTGCCAGCAGGCCCCTCTATGGAGGCCAAGAGACCCAGTACTTC CASRPLYGGQETQYF TRBV6-5 . . TRBJ2-5
TGTGCCAGCAGCAAAGAGCAACCTCGACAGAACAAGCAGCCCCAGCATTTT CASSKEQPRQNKQPQHF TRBV21-1 . once TRBJ1-5
TGTGCCAGCTCACCAGAACAGGGGAACACTGAAGCTTTCTTT CASSPEQGNTEAFF TRBV18 . . TRBJ1-1
TGTGCCAGCAGGCAAGGACAGGACTATGGCTACACCTTC CASRQGQDYGYTF TRBV12-3/TRBV12-4 TRBD1 . TRBJ1-2
TGTGCCAGCAGTGGTAGCGGGAGCTACGAGCAGTACTTC CASSGSGSYEQYF TRBV25-1 TRBD2 . TRBJ2-7
TGCAGTGCTAGTCCCACTAGCGGGGGGGTTAACCCCCCAGATACGCAGTATTTT CSASPTSGGVNPPDTQYF TRBV20-1 TRBD2 . TRBJ2-3
TGTGCCAGCAGCGTAGGTGCGGGGAACACAGATACGCAGTATTTT CASSVGAGNTDTQYF TRBV9 . . TRBJ2-3
TGTGCCACCTCAGACCGGGACAGGGAAACAGATACGCAGTATTTT CATSDRDRETDTQYF TRBV10-3 TRBD1 once TRBJ2-3
TGTGCCAGCAGCCAAGAGACTTTCAGTGGGATCAGGGGCTATGGCTACACCTTC CASSQETFSGIRGYGYTF TRBV3-1/TRBV3-2 . few TRBJ1-2
TGTGCCAGCAGTCAGGACACCAGGGGCTACACCTTC CASSQDTRGYTF TRBV5-4 . . TRBJ1-2
TGTGCCACCAGCAGTACTAGCGGGGATGGCACAGATACGCAGTATTTT CATSSTSGDGTDTQYF TRBV15 TRBD2 few TRBJ2-3
TGTGCCAGCAGTTCAGGGTCCGAGCAGTACTTC CASSSGSEQYF TRBV6-5 . . TRBJ2-7
TGCGCCAGCAGCCCAAACAGGGATGGCTACACCTTC CASSPNRDGYTF TRBV5-1 . few TRBJ1-2
TGCAGCGTTGCCACAGGGGGAACCCTCGGCGAGCAGTACTTC CSVATGGTLGEQYF TRBV29-1 TRBD1 . TRBJ2-7
TGCGCCAGCAGCCGGGACAGGGGCGCGGATACGCAGTATTTT CASSRDRGADTQYF TRBV5-1 TRBD1 . TRBJ2-3
TGTGCCTGGACATTCGGGGGAGCTTACAATCAGCAGTTCTTC CAWTFGGAYNQQFF TRBV30 . once TRBJ2-1
TGTGCCTGGAGTGTTGGGCAGCCCTACGAGCAGTACTTC CAWSVGQPYEQYF TRBV30 . . TRBJ2-7
TGTGCCAGCAGCTCCCGGGAGGGGGGCGAAGAGACCCAGTACTTC CASSSREGGEETQYF TRBV28 TRBD2 few TRBJ2-5
TGTGCCAGCTCACCACGGGGAGGGGTCACTGAAGCTTTCTTT CASSPRGGVTEAFF TRBV18 . few TRBJ1-1
TGTGCCAGTAGCGCAAGGGGGGGGATAAATCAGCCCCAGCATTTT CASSARGGINQPQHF TRBV19 . few TRBJ1-5
TGTGCCAGCAGCCAAGAAAGGGACTACTGGTATTTT CASSQERDYWYF TRBV3-1/TRBV3-2 TRBD2 . TRBJ2-3
TGTGCCAGCAGCTTTTGGCAGGGGGCCTCCTACGAGCAGTACTTC CASSFWQGASYEQYF TRBV7-2 TRBD1 . TRBJ2-7
TGTGCCAGCAGCCTTCGACAGGGGAGGCCAGATACGCAGTATTTT CASSLRQGRPDTQYF TRBV11-2 TRBD1 . TRBJ2-3
TGTGCTAGTGGTTCGGAACTAGCGGGCGCGAGCACAGATACGCAGTATTTT CASGSELAGASTDTQYF TRBV12-5 TRBD2 . TRBJ2-3
TGTGCCTGGAGTGGATCGACAGGGCGCAATCAGCCCCAGCATTTT CAWSGSTGRNQPQHF TRBV30 TRBD1 . TRBJ1-5
TGCGCCAGCAGTTGGTCGGCTCCAGGGGACACTGAAGCTTTCTTT CASSWSAPGDTEAFF TRBV5-1 . . TRBJ1-1
TGTGCCAGCAGTTATCCTAGCGGGCGGGTGTCTGGGGCCAACGTCCTGACTTTC CASSYPSGRVSGANVLTF TRBV6-2/TRBV6-3 TRBD2 once TRBJ2-6